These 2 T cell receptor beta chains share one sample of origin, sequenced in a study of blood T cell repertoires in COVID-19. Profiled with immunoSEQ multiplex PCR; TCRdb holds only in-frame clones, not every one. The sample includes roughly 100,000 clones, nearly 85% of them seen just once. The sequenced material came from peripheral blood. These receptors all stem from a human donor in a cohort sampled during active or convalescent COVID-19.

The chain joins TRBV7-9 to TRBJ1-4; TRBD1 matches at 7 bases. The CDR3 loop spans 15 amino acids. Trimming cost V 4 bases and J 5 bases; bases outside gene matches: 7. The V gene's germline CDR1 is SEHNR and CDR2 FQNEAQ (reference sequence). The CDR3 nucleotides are TGTGCCAGCAGCTCACAGGGACAGCGAAATGAAAAACTGTTTTTT. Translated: CASSSQGQRNEKLFF.

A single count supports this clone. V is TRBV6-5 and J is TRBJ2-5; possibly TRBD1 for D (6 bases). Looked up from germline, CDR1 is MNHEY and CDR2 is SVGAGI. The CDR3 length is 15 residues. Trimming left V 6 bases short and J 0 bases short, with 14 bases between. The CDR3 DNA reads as TGTGCCAGCAGCGAGGGCAGGGGCCACCAAGAGACCCAGTACTTC. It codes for CASSEGRGHQETQYF.